The clone carrying this TCR beta chain was observed at least ten times. Its antigen is unidentified. With 2 bases clipped from V and 5 bases from J, the junction kept 3 bases outside the gene matches. The CDR3 is 14 amino acids. Germline-derived CDR1 and CDR2 are SNHLY and FYNNEI. These data come from a study of breast tumors, draining lymph nodes, adjacent tissues. Findings and caveats of the study: Tumor T cell lymph node origin was a supported hypothesis, not proven. Data fit most tumor T cells coming from lymph node, expanding in tumor. Tumors had less TCR diversity than lymph nodes, more than nontumor tissue.

TCRdb redid the calling of the multiplex PCR reads with MiXCR, one entry per CDR3 protein. The profile covers around 43,000 distinct CDR3 sequences, with more than 20% appearing a single time and 7.5% to 9.5% taken by the ten largest. This receptor was taken from a female donor with breast cancer. Some clones in this sample may be carry-over from other donors' samples. Sequenced sample: breast tumor tissue. The rearrangement links TRBV2 to TRBJ1-2; 9 nucleotides align to TRBD1. Here the CDR3 DNA reads TGTGCCAGCAGTGAAACGGACAGGGGTTATGGCTACACCTTC. It translates to CASSETDRGYGYTF. The whole variable domain, remainder taken from reference TRBV2 and TRBJ1-2, is EPEVTQTPSHQVTQMGQEVILRCVPISNHLYFYWYRQILGQKVEFLVSFYNNEISEKSEIFDDQFSVERPDGSNFTLKIRSTKLEDSAMYFCASSETDRGYGYTFGSGTRLTVV.